One and the same sample provided the 18 T cell receptor beta chains below, sequenced in a study of T cells in Graves' hyperthyroidism and ophthalmopathy. Template material for amplifying TCR beta CDR3 regions consisted of RNA transcripts. The HTBI primer set drove a first-round RT-PCR of the TCR CDR3. MiXCR was run by TCRdb on the multiplex PCR reads, yielding one entry per CDR3 protein. The sample includes hundreds of thousands of distinct CDR3 sequences, less than 15% of them seen just once. The sample consisted of blood. These receptors all come from a woman aged 18-30 years with Graves' hyperthyroidism.

Concerning this clonotype: At one boundary the junction diverges from the germline segment, which might be a read error. This chain links TRBV5-1 with TRBJ2-1; D is possibly TRBD1 or TRBD2 (7 bases each). Germline lookup yields CDR1 SGHRS and CDR2 YFSETQ. The CDR3 is made up of 16 amino acids. The chain's CDR3 is CANSLVGGGSGYEQFF. The CDR3, as DNA: TGCGCCAACAGCTTGGTAGGGGGCGGGAGTGGATATGAGCAGTTCTTC.

This clonotype turned up a few times. The rearrangement uses TRBV29-1 and TRBJ2-2; tentative D call: TRBD2 (5 bases). CDR1 is SQVTM, CDR2 ANQGSEA, per germline. Trimming removed 7 bases from V and 4 bases from J, with 13 bases in between. CDR3 length: 13 amino acids. The CDR3 DNA is TGCAGCGCCATGGACTCCCTCACCGGGGAGCTGTTTTTT. Translating it yields CSAMDSLTGELFF.

The chain couples TRBV6-6 to TRBJ2-3; TRBD2 matches at 8 bases. This CDR3 spans 18 amino acids. With 0 bases clipped from V and 5 bases from J, the junction kept 13 bases outside the gene matches. Germline loops: CDR1 MNHNY, CDR2 SVGAGI (reference sequence). CDR3 amino acids: CASSYSNYVIAGRDTQYF. The CDR3 DNA follows: TGTGCCAGCAGTTACTCGAACTACGTGATAGCGGGAAGAGATACGCAGTATTTT.

This clonotype showed up many times. A junction boundary mismatches the germline segment, possibly from a read error. This sequence joins TRBV7-9 and TRBJ1-1, with TRBD1 matching over 8 bases. Germline V gene lookup returns CDR1 SEHNR and CDR2 FQNEAQ (reference sequence). This CDR3 has 14 residues. The CDR3: CASSLPGGLTEAFF. The CDR3 nucleotides are TGTGCCAGCAGCTTACCAGGGGGCTTAACTGAAGCCTTCTTT.

The chain recombines TRBV4-1 with TRBJ1-1; D ambiguous. Trimming shortened V by 5 bases and J by 8 bases, and 15 bases separated the two germline ends. The CDR3 totals 13 residues. Germline CDR1 and CDR2: MGHRA and YSYEKL. DNA for the CDR3: TGCGCCAGCAGCTCGCCATTTAGAGAAGAAGCTTTCTTT. This encodes CASSSPFREEAFF.

Many counts were recorded for this clonotype. The chain links TRBV2 to TRBJ2-5; the D call may be TRBD1 or TRBD2 (6 bases each). Deletions cut 4 bases from V and 1 base from J, with 10 bases between. CDR3 size: 14 residues. Germline lookup yields CDR1 SNHLY and CDR2 FYNNEI. CDR3: CASSGRDTQETQYF. The CDR3 DNA reads TGTGCCAGCAGTGGGAGGGACACCCAAGAGACCCAGTACTTC.

This clonotype was seen at least ten times. The genes are TRBV5-1 and TRBJ2-2; D uncertain. V gave up 5 bases and J gave up 6 bases, with 8 bases separating them. Germline CDR1 SGHRS, CDR2 YFSETQ. The CDR3 has 12 residues. The CDR3 coding sequence is TGCGCCAGCAGTCGTGGGGCCGGGGAGCTGTTTTTT. This codes for CASSRGAGELFF. The full variable domain, its missing parts supplied by reference TRBV5-1 and TRBJ2-2, is KAGVTQTPRYLIKTRGQQVTLSCSPISGHRSVSWYQQTPGQGLQFLFEYFSETQRNKGNFPGRFSGRQFSNSRSEMNVSTLELGDSALYLCASSRGAGELFFGEGSRLTVL.

This clonotype was found many times. V usage is TRBV28 and J usage is TRBJ2-2; D is possibly TRBD2 (5 bases). The length of the CDR3 is 14 residues. Germline assignment: CDR1 MDHEN and CDR2 SYDVKM. The germline V and J ends were trimmed by 3 bases and 4 bases, with 9 bases remaining between them. The CDR3 sequence is CASSFFAGTGELFF. The CDR3 region has the DNA TGTGCCAGCAGTTTTTTCGCGGGCACCGGGGAGCTGTTTTTT.

This clonotype has just a few counts. The chain employs TRBV7-3 and TRBJ2-1, with TRBD2 matching over 7 bases. From germline, CDR1 is SGHTA and CDR2 FQGTGA. This CDR3 has 15 amino acids. The V gene end was trimmed by 5 bases and the J gene end by 2 bases; junction bases not matched to a gene: 6. The CDR3 nucleotides are TGTGCCAGCAGCGTCGGGCGGGGGACCTACAATGAGCAGTTCTTC. Translation gives CASSVGRGTYNEQFF.

Turning to this clonotype: This clone may be a read error of a much larger clone one base away. The V call is TRBV28, the J call TRBJ2-1; perhaps TRBD1 as D (5 bases). V lost 6 bases to trimming and J lost 7 bases, with 10 bases between them. CDR1 is MDHEN and CDR2 is SYDVKM in the germline V gene. CDR3 length: 12 residues. The CDR3 DNA is TGTGCCAGCAGGTCAGGGTTGAATGAGCAGTTCTTC. The encoded protein is CASRSGLNEQFF.

This clonotype was observed at least ten times. This chain uses TRBV11-2 with TRBJ1-2; D uncertain. With 4 bases removed from V and 10 bases from J, the gap between germline ends came to 10 bases. CDR3 length: 11 amino acids. From germline, CDR1 is SGHAT and CDR2 FQNNGV. For the CDR3, the DNA is TGTGCCAGCAGCTCATTCGGGGTCTACACCTTC. Protein sequence: CASSSFGVYTF.

This clonotype was observed many times. The gene calls are TRBV27 and TRBJ2-5, with no clear D. V was pared by 9 bases and J by 3 bases, with 14 bases between. The CDR3 runs 13 residues. Germline V gives CDR1 MNHEY, CDR2 SMNVEV (reference sequence). The chain's CDR3 is CASSRWAEETQYF. The CDR3 nucleotides read TGTGCCAGTTCTCGGTGGGCGGAAGAGACCCAGTACTTC.

This clonotype was seen repeatedly, ten times or more. The chain joins TRBV28 to TRBJ2-5; the match to TRBD1 covers 8 bases. Germline-derived CDR1 and CDR2 are MDHEN and SYDVKM. J lost 3 bases, V lost 6 bases, and 6 bases had no gene match. The CDR3 contains 14 residues. This CDR3 is CASSRLDREETQYF. CDR3 DNA: TGTGCCAGCAGCCGCCTGGACAGGGAAGAGACCCAGTACTTC.

The sample holds many counts of this clonotype. The V call is TRBV29-1, the J call TRBJ2-3; D tentatively fits TRBD1 or TRBD2 (5 bases each). The CDR3 is made up of 13 amino acids. V was trimmed by 4 bases and J by 2 bases, leaving 10 bases between them. Per the germline V gene, CDR1 is SQVTM and CDR2 is ANQGSEA. CDR3 in DNA: TGCAGCGTTGTTGAGGGGAACACAGATACGCAGTATTTT. It codes for CSVVEGNTDTQYF.

This clonotype came up many times. The J gene is TRBJ1-2, the V gene TRBV15; D possibly corresponds to TRBD1 (5 bases). V gave up 0 bases and J gave up 7 bases, with 18 bases separating them. The CDR3 is made up of 16 amino acids. Germline V gene sequence: CDR1 LNHNV, CDR2 YYDKDF (reference sequence). CDR3 DNA: TGTGCCACCAGCAGAGATAGGGGAACCGACGCCCGTGGCTACACCTTC. This translates into CATSRDRGTDARGYTF.

Ten or more counts support this clonotype. The chain recombines TRBV6-6 with TRBJ2-1; D possibly uses TRBD1 or TRBD2 (7 bases each). V lost 0 bases and J 5 bases, leaving 11 bases between the germline ends. CDR1 is MNHNY and CDR2 is SVGAGI in the germline V gene (reference sequence). The CDR3 spans 15 residues. The CDR3 DNA reads TGTGCCAGCAGTTACTCCCAGGGGGGGGACAATGAGCAGTTCTTC. Encoded protein: CASSYSQGGDNEQFF.

Ten or more counts support this clonotype. The chain combines TRBV15 with TRBJ2-7, with 7 bases identical to TRBD1. The CDR3 covers 15 residues. The V gene end was trimmed by 5 bases and the J gene end by 2 bases; junction bases not matched to a gene: 9. The V gene's germline CDR1 is LNHNV and CDR2 YYDKDF (reference sequence). Here the CDR3 DNA reads TGTGCCACCAGCCAGGGGGTAGCGCAAACCTACGAGCAGTACTTC. Its translation is CATSQGVAQTYEQYF.

This clonotype was seen only a few times. The chain joins TRBV11-2 to TRBJ2-1; D is ambiguous. Germline-derived CDR1 and CDR2 are SGHAT and FQNNGV. The CDR3 is 11 amino acids. V lost 5 bases and J lost 9, with 8 bases in between. The CDR3 loop is CASSQRGEQFF. The CDR3 DNA reads TGTGCCAGCAGCCAAAGAGGTGAGCAGTTCTTC.